Listed here are 14 T cell receptor beta chains from one sample, sequenced in a study of cytotoxic CD8 clonotypes in ibrutinib-treated CLL. Sequenced by immunoSEQ multiplex PCR; TCRdb stores in-frame clones only, minus some. The sample lists more than 200,000 clones; 70% were seen once. The sample in question was PBMCs, obtained after 24 months of ibrutinib treatment. The receptors were gathered from a human donor with chronic lymphocytic leukemia.

This clone was picked up a small number of times. Other DNA sequences in the sample encode the same CDR3. The V gene is TRBV6-5, the J gene TRBJ2-7; D unclear. The CDR3 length is 11 residues. Germline V gene lookup returns CDR1 MNHEY and CDR2 SVGAGI. The V end was cut by 6 bases, the J end by 3 bases, with 6 bases between. The CDR3 DNA follows: TGTGCCAGCAGACAACTCTACGAGCAGTACTTC. Translation: CASRQLYEQYF.

This clone came up a few times. The chain uses TRBV7-2 and TRBJ1-2, with 10 bases fitting TRBD1. The CDR3 is 15 residues long. The V and J ends lost 10 bases and 3 bases, in that order; junction bases with no gene match: 11. Germline values: CDR1 SGHTA, CDR2 FQGNSA. CDR3 region: CATTTTGTGDYGYTF. The DNA for the CDR3 is TGTGCCACCACGACAACCGGGACAGGGGACTATGGCTACACCTTC.

This chain uses TRBV18 with TRBJ1-2; possibly TRBD1 for D (5 bases). V lost 6 bases and J lost 4, with 15 bases in between. This CDR3 comprises 14 residues. Germline CDR1 and CDR2: KGHSH and LQKENI. The CDR3 reads CASSGATVVYGYTF. DNA of the CDR3: TGTGCCAGCTCTGGGGCGACGGTTGTCTATGGCTACACCTTC.

This chain joins TRBV15 and TRBJ2-5; D might be TRBD1 (8 bases). Germline V gene data show CDR1 as LNHNV and CDR2 as YYDKDF (reference sequence). The CDR3 is 14 residues long. The V gene lost 5 bases and the J gene lost 10 bases, with 20 bases spanning the gap. Written as DNA, the CDR3 is TGTGCCACCAGCGTATCCAGGGGGCCGGGGGGCCAGTACTTC. This sequence encodes CATSVSRGPGGQYF.

The chain carries TRBV20-1 and TRBJ2-5, with D uncertain. This CDR3 contains 10 residues. The V end lost 4 bases, the J end lost 7 bases, and 7 bases lay between the germline ends. The germline V gene has CDR1 DFQATT and CDR2 SNEGSKA (reference sequence). The CDR3 nucleotides are TGCAGTGCTACGGGCGGGACCCAGTACTTC. It translates to CSATGGTQYF.

J is TRBJ2-7 and V is TRBV7-3, with TRBD2 matching over 15 bases. CDR1 is SGHTA, CDR2 FQGTGA, per germline. The CDR3 contains 15 residues. Trimming took 5 bases from V and 4 from J; bases not matched to a gene: 3. The CDR3 spells CASSRTSGREYEQYF. Here the CDR3 DNA reads TGTGCCAGCAGCAGGACTAGCGGGAGGGAATACGAGCAGTACTTC.

This clone was recorded a few times. The chain has TRBV25-1 and TRBJ2-5, with 7 bases fitting TRBD1. This CDR3 has 14 amino acids. Germline loops: CDR1 MGHDK, CDR2 SYGVNS. V lost 6 bases, J lost 4 bases, and 8 bases stayed unmatched. The CDR3 here is CASRQTGFGETQYF. The CDR3 bases are TGTGCCAGCAGACAGACAGGGTTCGGAGAGACCCAGTACTTC.

This chain links TRBV11-1 with TRBJ2-2; the D is unclear. V lost 4 bases and J 0 bases, leaving 9 bases between the germline ends. CDR3 length: 15 amino acids. Germline CDR1 reads SGHAT; CDR2 reads FQDESV (reference sequence). CDR3 in DNA: TGTGCCAGCAGCTCAACCACCACGAACACCGGGGAGCTGTTTTTT. It encodes CASSSTTTNTGELFF.

The chain links TRBV7-9 to TRBJ2-7; D not certain. V lost 4 bases and J lost 3, with 10 bases in between. CDR3 length equals 13 residues. CDR1 and CDR2 from the germline V gene are SEHNR and FQNEAQ (reference sequence). The CDR3 spells CASSSRGDYEQYF. CDR3 coding DNA: TGTGCCAGCAGCTCTCGTGGGGACTACGAGCAGTACTTC.

This chain connects TRBV5-1 to TRBJ2-1; D ambiguous. V lost 0 bases and J lost 0, with 13 bases in between. CDR1 and CDR2 from the germline V gene are SGHRS and YFSETQ. The CDR3 spans 17 residues. The CDR3 protein is CASSLGPAMSSYNEQFF. CDR3 sequence (DNA): TGCGCCAGCAGCTTGGGTCCTGCTATGAGCTCCTACAATGAGCAGTTCTTC. Filled out from reference TRBV5-1 and TRBJ2-1, the complete variable domain reads KAGVTQTPRYLIKTRGQQVTLSCSPISGHRSVSWYQQTPGQGLQFLFEYFSETQRNKGNFPGRFSGRQFSNSRSEMNVSTLELGDSALYLCASSLGPAMSSYNEQFFGPGTRLTVL.

The V call is TRBV6-5, the J call TRBJ2-7, with a weak D call TRBD1 (6 bases). Germline V gene data show CDR1 as MNHEY and CDR2 as SVGAGI. V was pared by 6 bases and J by 2 bases, with 11 bases between. This CDR3 contains 13 residues. The CDR3 nucleotides read TGTGCCAGCAGACGGGACAATACCTACGAGCAGTACTTC. Protein product: CASRRDNTYEQYF.

This clone occurred a few times. The chain links TRBV6-5 to TRBJ2-1; 11 bases are shared with TRBD2. V dropped 5 bases and J dropped 3; count of bases not matched to a gene: 3. From germline, CDR1 is MNHEY and CDR2 SVGAGI. CDR3 length: 15 residues. The CDR3 DNA sequence: TGTGCCAGCAGTCCGGGACTAGCGGTCTACAATGAGCAGTTCTTC. This encodes CASSPGLAVYNEQFF.

This clone came up a few times. The J gene is TRBJ2-7, the V gene TRBV7-3, with TRBD1 matching over 9 bases. With 5 bases clipped from V and 6 bases from J, the junction kept 8 bases outside the gene matches. Per germline, CDR1 SGHTA and CDR2 FQGTGA. There are 14 residues in the CDR3. CDR3 nucleotides: TGTGCCAGCAGCCTCGGGACAGGGTCGGGCGAGCAGTACTTC. Its protein is CASSLGTGSGEQYF.

J is TRBJ1-4 and V is TRBV30; D perhaps matches TRBD1 (6 bases). V was trimmed by 2 bases and J by 7 bases, leaving 11 bases between them. The CDR3 is 13 amino acids. Germline CDR1 reads GTSNPN; CDR2 reads SVGIG (reference sequence). Here the CDR3 DNA reads TGTGCCTGGAGTACCGGAGGGGGTGAAAAACTGTTTTTT. This sequence encodes CAWSTGGGEKLFF.